The subject of this entry is one TCR beta chain. The target antigen is unknown. This entry comes from a study of shared clonotypes between healthy human individuals. Study outcomes and limitations: The four-donor shared clonotypes exceeded non-shared clonotypes in generation probability, with non-shared ones scoring lower. Estimated richness was generally greater in naive than memory subsets.

Among the donors, all were Caucasian adults who lived in Nashville, Tennessee. The data were produced by immunoSEQ multiplex PCR, yet TCRdb's version contains in-frame clones alone and is incomplete. The sample shows 950,000 to 1,100,000 clones, around 76% of them seen only once. Trimming left V 5 bases short and J 7 bases short, with 17 bases between. Germline CDR1 and CDR2: MDHEN and SYDVKM. The CDR3 covers 15 residues. Sequenced sample: memory CD4+ T cells sorted from blood. Subset defined: CD45RA-negative fraction. This clonotype was obtained from a young man in good health. The V call is TRBV28, the J call TRBJ1-4; D gene uncertain. The CDR3 reads CASSTPGYDSEKLFF. CDR3 nucleotides: TGTGCCAGCAGTACACCGGGGTACGATAGTGAAAAACTGTTTTTT.